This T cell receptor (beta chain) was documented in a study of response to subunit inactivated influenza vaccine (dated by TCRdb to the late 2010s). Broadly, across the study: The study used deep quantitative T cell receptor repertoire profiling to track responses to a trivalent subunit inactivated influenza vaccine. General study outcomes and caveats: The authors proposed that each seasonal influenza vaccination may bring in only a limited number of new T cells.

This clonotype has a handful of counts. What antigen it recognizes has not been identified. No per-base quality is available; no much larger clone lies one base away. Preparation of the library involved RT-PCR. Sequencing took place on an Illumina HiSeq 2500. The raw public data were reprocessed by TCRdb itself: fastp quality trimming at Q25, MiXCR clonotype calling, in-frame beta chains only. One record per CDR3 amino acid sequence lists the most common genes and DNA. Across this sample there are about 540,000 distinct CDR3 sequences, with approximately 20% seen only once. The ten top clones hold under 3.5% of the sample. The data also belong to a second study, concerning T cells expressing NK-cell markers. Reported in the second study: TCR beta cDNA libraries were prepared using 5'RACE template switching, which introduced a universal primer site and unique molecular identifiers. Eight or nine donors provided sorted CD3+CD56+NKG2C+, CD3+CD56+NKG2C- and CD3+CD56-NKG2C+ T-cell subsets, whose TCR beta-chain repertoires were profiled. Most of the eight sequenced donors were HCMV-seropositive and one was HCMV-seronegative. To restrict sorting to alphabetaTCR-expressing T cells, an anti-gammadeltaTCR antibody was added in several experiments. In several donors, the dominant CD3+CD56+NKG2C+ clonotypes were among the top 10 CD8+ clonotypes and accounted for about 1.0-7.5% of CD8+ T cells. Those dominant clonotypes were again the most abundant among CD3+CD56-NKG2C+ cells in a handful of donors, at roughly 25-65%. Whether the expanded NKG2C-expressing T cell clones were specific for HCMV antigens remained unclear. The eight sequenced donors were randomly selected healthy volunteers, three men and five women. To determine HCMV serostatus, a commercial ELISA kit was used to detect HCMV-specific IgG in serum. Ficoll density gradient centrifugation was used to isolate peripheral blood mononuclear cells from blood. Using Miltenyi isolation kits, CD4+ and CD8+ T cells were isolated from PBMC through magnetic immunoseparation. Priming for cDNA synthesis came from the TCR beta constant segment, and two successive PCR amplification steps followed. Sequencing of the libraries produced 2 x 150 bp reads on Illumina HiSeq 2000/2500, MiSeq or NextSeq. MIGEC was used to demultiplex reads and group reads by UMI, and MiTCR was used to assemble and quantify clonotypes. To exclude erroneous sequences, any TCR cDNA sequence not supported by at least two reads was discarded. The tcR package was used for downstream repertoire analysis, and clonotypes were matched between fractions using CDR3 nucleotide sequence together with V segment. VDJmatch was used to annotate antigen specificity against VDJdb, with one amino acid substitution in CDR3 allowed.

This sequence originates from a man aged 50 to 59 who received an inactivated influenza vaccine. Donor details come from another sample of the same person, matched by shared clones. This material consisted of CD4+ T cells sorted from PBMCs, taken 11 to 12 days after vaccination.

At the DNA level, the sequence is TGCGCCAGCAGCTTGGAGACAGGGGATAAGCAGTACTTC. It translates as CASSLETGDKQYF. The V and J genes are TRBV5-1 and TRBJ2-7, with 8 middle bases fitting TRBD1. The junction shows trimming of 0 bases on V and 8 bases on J, and the gene matches do not reach 4 bases of it. The CDR3 contains 13 residues, cysteine and phenylalanine counted. Only the CDR3 portion is preserved as DNA: 39 bases, with reading frame beginning at the first base. Sequences SGHRS (CDR1) and YFSETQ (CDR2) are obtained from the germline V gene.